These 29 T cell receptor beta chains originate from one sample sequenced in a study of Graves' ophthalmopathy and Graves' hyperthyroidism. As the template, RNA transcripts were used to amplify TCR beta CDR3 regions. The first-round RT-PCR employed HTBI primers together with the Qiagen OneStep RT-PCR kit. A multiplex PCR was then performed as the second round. One entry per CDR3 protein, called by TCRdb with MiXCR from the multiplex PCR reads. The sample yields over a million distinct CDR3 sequences, about two fifths seen once. Sequences were obtained from peripheral blood or thyroid tissue (not recorded which). All receptors derive from an adult man with Graves' hyperthyroidism.

In this sample, this clonotype turned up a few times. The chain combines TRBV20-1 with TRBJ1-5; possible D gene TRBD1, 5 bases. This CDR3 region has 19 residues. Germline assignment: CDR1 DFQATT and CDR2 SNEGSKA (reference sequence). The V gene lost 0 bases and the J gene lost 0 bases, with 21 bases spanning the gap. CDR3 nucleotide sequence: TGCAGTGCTAGAGATCGGCGGGCAGGGAACCGCTATAGCAATCAGCCCCAGCATTTT. Residues: CSARDRRAGNRYSNQPQHF.

This clonotype was observed many times. The rearrangement links TRBV2 to TRBJ2-5, with D tentatively TRBD1 (6 bases). Germline-derived CDR1 and CDR2 are SNHLY and FYNNEI. Trimming shortened V by 3 bases and J by 1 base, and 12 bases separated the two germline ends. The CDR3 contains 15 residues. The CDR3 spells CASSDLGQSQETQYF. In DNA form, the CDR3 reads TGTGCCAGCAGTGATTTAGGACAGAGCCAAGAGACCCAGTACTTC.

V and J are TRBV7-8 and TRBJ2-2, with 9 bases that match TRBD2. Trimming removed 3 bases from V and 3 bases from J; junction bases left unmatched: 17. This CDR3 comprises 20 residues. Germline CDR1 and CDR2: SGHVS and FQNEAQ. This chain's CDR3 is CASSFIPGASGRSYTGELFF. CDR3 bases: TGTGCCAGCAGCTTTATCCCCGGGGCCAGCGGGAGGTCCTACACCGGGGAGCTGTTTTTT.

This clonotype was counted between two and nine times. This chain connects TRBV7-9 to TRBJ1-5, with D unclear. This CDR3 has 15 amino acids. CDR1 and CDR2 from the germline V gene are SEHNR and FQNEAQ (reference sequence). V was shortened by 7 bases and J by 2 bases, with 15 bases between the two germline ends. CDR3 sequence (DNA): TGTGCCAGCACGCAATCAAGGCTCGGCAATCAGCCCCAGCATTTT. It translates to CASTQSRLGNQPQHF.

This chain uses TRBV10-3 with TRBJ2-7; 8 bases agree with TRBD2. J lost 3 bases, V lost 4 bases, and 5 bases had no gene match. This CDR3 comprises 14 residues. Germline lookup yields CDR1 ENHRY and CDR2 SYGVKD. The CDR3 bases are TGTGCCATCAGTGTTAGCGGGGCCCACTACGAGCAGTACTTC. This encodes CAISVSGAHYEQYF.

The J gene is TRBJ2-2, the V gene TRBV7-9; D may be TRBD1 (6 bases). The length of the CDR3 is 19 residues. V lost 1 base, J lost 0 bases, and 18 bases lay in between. Germline CDR1 SEHNR, CDR2 FQNEAQ (reference sequence). The CDR3: CASSLVSNQGQANTGELFF. The CDR3 DNA reads as TGTGCCAGCAGCTTAGTCTCGAACCAGGGGCAGGCGAACACCGGGGAGCTGTTTTTT.

This clonotype appeared many times. The chain is built from TRBV20-1 and TRBJ2-5; D remains ambiguous. There are 13 residues in the CDR3. Germline V gives CDR1 DFQATT, CDR2 SNEGSKA (reference sequence). Trimming took off 5 bases at V and 1 base at J, with 11 bases between the two ends. The DNA for the CDR3 is TGCAGTGCTGGTCACGGGTTCCAAGAGACCCAGTACTTC. Amino acid sequence: CSAGHGFQETQYF.

This chain connects TRBV7-3 to TRBJ1-1; TRBD1 matches at 7 bases. Germline CDR1 SGHTA, CDR2 FQGTGA. V was pared by 5 bases and J by 3 bases, with 6 bases of the junction left unmatched. CDR3 length equals 14 residues. For the CDR3, the DNA is TGTGCCAGCAGCGCCACAGGGGATGACACTGAAGCTTTCTTT. Protein sequence: CASSATGDDTEAFF.

This clonotype was counted a few times. V is TRBV19 and J is TRBJ2-7; 9 positions agree with TRBD2. Trimming cost V 0 bases and J 5 bases; bases outside gene matches: 8. The CDR3 covers 16 residues. In germline, CDR1 is LNHDA, CDR2 SQIVND (reference sequence). CDR3: CASSIEGSGRINEQYF. The CDR3 DNA sequence: TGTGCCAGTAGTATAGAGGGTAGCGGGAGAATCAACGAGCAGTACTTC.

For this clonotype: A much larger clone lies a single base off, so this may be a read error. The chain joins TRBV11-2 to TRBJ1-1; no clear D gene. The germline V gene has CDR1 SGHAT and CDR2 FQNNGV. The CDR3 is 15 residues long. The CDR3 region is CASNQVSSLNTEAFF. The CDR3 DNA reads as TGCGCCAGCAACCAAGTGTCCAGCCTGAACACTGAAGCTTTCTTT.

The rearrangement joins TRBV7-8 to TRBJ1-4, with 7 nucleotides matching TRBD1. CDR3 length: 16 residues. Germline trimming cut 3 bases from V and 6 bases from J; bases unmatched to any gene: 10. Germline values: CDR1 SGHVS, CDR2 FQNEAQ. The CDR3, as DNA: TGTGCCAGCAGCTTGGCAGCGAGCACAGGGGATGAAAAACTGTTTTTT. Translation gives CASSLAASTGDEKLFF.

Worth noting for this clonotype: A much larger clone is a single base away; this may be a read error. V usage is TRBV7-2 and J usage is TRBJ1-5; the match to TRBD1 covers 8 bases. The CDR3 runs 15 residues. Germline lookup yields CDR1 SGHTA and CDR2 FQGNSA. The V and J ends lost 4 bases and 4 bases, in that order; junction bases with no gene match: 6. CDR3 in DNA: TGTGCCAGCAGCTCCGGACAGGGCCTGAATCAGCCCCAGCATTTT. This encodes CASSSGQGLNQPQHF.

This clonotype was seen repeatedly, ten times or more. The V and J genes are TRBV7-2 and TRBJ2-7, with 7 positions matching TRBD2. This CDR3 contains 14 residues. After removal of 6 bases from V and 4 bases from J, the junction contained 9 bases not matched to a gene. CDR1 SGHTA and CDR2 FQGNSA come from the germline V gene. CDR3 in amino acids: CASRTTSPGYEQYF. In nucleotides, the CDR3 is TGTGCCAGCAGGACGACTAGCCCCGGATACGAGCAGTACTTC.

V is TRBV13 and J is TRBJ2-2; D not resolved. Trimming left V 8 bases short and J 2 bases short, with 9 bases between. The germline CDR1 and CDR2 sequences are PRHDT and FYEKMQ (reference sequence). This CDR3 has 13 residues. In nucleotides, the CDR3 is TGTGCCAGCTTAGGGCCAAACACCGGGGAGCTGTTTTTT. It specifies CASLGPNTGELFF. The full variable domain, completed using reference TRBV13 and TRBJ2-2, is AAGVIQSPRHLIKEKRETATLKCYPIPRHDTVYWYQQGPGQDPQFLISFYEKMQSDKGSIPDRFSAQQFSDYHSELNMSSLELGDSALYFCASLGPNTGELFFGEGSRLTVL.

This clonotype was recorded only once. The chain employs TRBV10-2 and TRBJ1-2, with D uncertain. CDR3 size: 11 residues. Trimming left V 4 bases short and J 12 bases short, with 12 bases between. The V gene's germline CDR1 is WSHSY and CDR2 SAAADI. CDR3 protein: CASSGATGNTF. DNA for the CDR3: TGCGCCAGCAGTGGTGCTACTGGAAACACCTTC.

The V gene is TRBV20-1, the J gene TRBJ2-2, with 7 bases fitting TRBD1. This CDR3 is 14 amino acids long. Looked up from germline, CDR1 is DFQATT and CDR2 is SNEGSKA (reference sequence). V lost 2 bases to trimming and J lost 7 bases; unmatched junction nucleotides: 7. The CDR3 loop is CSARKTGWGGELFF. The CDR3 region has the DNA TGCAGTGCTAGAAAGACAGGGTGGGGCGGGGAGCTGTTTTTT.

This clonotype was seen more than once but under ten times. The gene calls are TRBV20-1 and TRBJ1-2; 8 bases match TRBD1. The CDR3 spans 14 residues. Per germline, CDR1 DFQATT and CDR2 SNEGSKA (reference sequence). V lost 3 bases to trimming and J lost 2 bases; unmatched junction nucleotides: 5. CDR3 loop: CSASQRQGNYGYTF. The CDR3 nucleotides read TGCAGTGCTAGTCAAAGACAGGGGAACTATGGCTACACCTTC.

This clonotype was seen at least ten times. J is TRBJ1-2 and V is TRBV9; no clear D gene. The CDR3 covers 14 residues. Between the trimmed V and J ends, which lost 0 bases and 3 bases, there was a span of 9 bases. Germline V gives CDR1 SGDLS, CDR2 YYNGEE. The CDR3 loop reads CASSVGTTDYGYTF. CDR3 nucleotides: TGTGCCAGCAGCGTAGGGACGACCGACTATGGCTACACCTTC.

This clonotype was counted a few times. The V gene is TRBV7-2, the J gene TRBJ2-7, with TRBD2 matching 7 bases. V lost 6 bases to trimming and J lost 3 bases; unmatched junction nucleotides: 11. This CDR3 region has 15 residues. The germline gives CDR1 SGHTA, CDR2 FQGNSA. CDR3 DNA: TGTGCCAGCAGTTCCCGGACTAGGGGTGGCTACGAGCAGTACTTC. Amino acid sequence: CASSSRTRGGYEQYF.

In its sample, this clonotype was seen many times. The gene calls are TRBV7-2 and TRBJ1-1; D call uncertain. V was clipped by 1 base and J by 1 base, with 13 bases between them. The CDR3 has 16 amino acids. Looked up from germline, CDR1 is SGHTA and CDR2 is FQGNSA. CDR3 protein: CASSLDLGSPNTEAFF. The DNA of the CDR3 is TGTGCCAGCAGCTTAGACTTGGGGAGTCCGAACACTGAAGCTTTCTTT.

The chain combines TRBV20-1 with TRBJ1-3, with D perhaps matching TRBD1 (5 bases). Per germline, CDR1 DFQATT and CDR2 SNEGSKA (reference sequence). The CDR3 loop spans 11 amino acids. V was pared by 6 bases and J by 4 bases, with 7 bases between. The CDR3 DNA is TGCAGTGCCGGGGCAGGAAACACCATATATTTT. Protein sequence: CSAGAGNTIYF.

This clonotype was recorded a few times. This chain uses TRBV12-3 or TRBV12-4 with TRBJ2-7; D unclear. V was clipped by 3 bases and J by 2 bases, with 11 bases between them. This CDR3 is 14 amino acids long. CDR3 DNA: TGTGCCAGCAGTTTTGTTGGGGTTGCCTACGAGCAGTACTTC. Protein sequence: CASSFVGVAYEQYF.

The chain joins TRBV5-6 to TRBJ2-7, with D possibly matching TRBD1 (6 bases). The CDR3 totals 10 residues. Germline V lookup: CDR1 SGHDT, CDR2 YYEEEE. Trimming removed 4 bases at V and 12 bases at J, with 11 bases between. CDR3 sequence reads: CASSATGTYF. The CDR3 region has the DNA TGTGCCAGCAGCGCAACAGGGACGTACTTC.

This clonotype was seen many times. The genes are TRBV7-2 and TRBJ2-7; perhaps TRBD2 as D (5 bases). Trimming shortened V by 5 bases and J by 5 bases, and 13 bases separated the two germline ends. CDR1 and CDR2 from the germline V gene are SGHTA and FQGNSA. The CDR3 extends over 13 amino acids. The CDR3 loop reads CASSPFGIHEQYF. The CDR3 coding sequence is TGTGCCAGCAGCCCCTTCGGGATCCACGAGCAGTACTTC.

In this sample, this clonotype turned up many times. As DNA, the CDR3 is TGTGCCAGCAGTTTAAATCCTTCCAATCAGCCCCAGCATTTT. This codes for CASSLNPSNQPQHF. The V and J genes are TRBV12-3 or TRBV12-4 and TRBJ1-5; no definite D call. The CDR3 has 14 amino acids. The V end was cut by 2 bases, the J end by 3 bases, with 8 bases between.

This clonotype was seen many times. V is TRBV2 and J is TRBJ1-5; D not resolved. The CDR3 is 14 residues long. V was clipped by 4 bases and J by 0 bases, with 7 bases between them. Germline V gives CDR1 SNHLY, CDR2 FYNNEI. In DNA, the CDR3 is TGTGCCAGCAGTGGGGAGGTTAGCAATCAGCCCCAGCATTTT. Translation: CASSGEVSNQPQHF.

This clonotype came up a few times. One base away lies a much larger clone, so this may be a sequencing read error. The chain recombines TRBV7-2 with TRBJ1-4, with 7 bases fitting TRBD1. V trimming: 5 bases; J trimming: 8 bases; junction bases outside the gene matches: 8. The germline gives CDR1 SGHTA, CDR2 FQGNSA. CDR3 length equals 14 residues. The CDR3 loop is CASSRDSGGEKLFF. CDR3 in DNA: TGTGCCAGCAGCAGGGACAGTGGAGGGGAAAAACTGTTTTTT.

This clonotype was counted at least ten times. The chain uses TRBV7-8 and TRBJ2-7; D is unclear. Germline CDR1 reads SGHVS; CDR2 reads FQNEAQ. V lost 3 bases and J 5 bases, leaving 8 bases between the germline ends. There are 12 residues in the CDR3. DNA for the CDR3: TGTGCCAGCAGCTTCTCCGCAGACGAGCAGTACTTC. Protein: CASSFSADEQYF.

This chain connects TRBV7-9 to TRBJ1-1; D is ambiguous. Looked up from germline, CDR1 is SEHNR and CDR2 is FQNEAQ (reference sequence). V lost 5 bases, J lost 4 bases, and 17 bases lay in between. The CDR3 is made up of 15 amino acids. Here the CDR3 DNA reads TGTGCCAGCAGCCAAGTTTCTGACAAGGTCACTGAAGCTTTCTTT. As protein: CASSQVSDKVTEAFF. The complete variable domain, with remaining parts taken from reference TRBV7-9 and TRBJ1-1, reads DTGVSQNPRHKITKRGQNVTFRCDPISEHNRLYWYRQTLGQGPEFLTYFQNEAQLEKSRLLSDRFSAERPKGSFSTLEIQRTEQGDSAMYLCASSQVSDKVTEAFFGQGTRLTVV.